This TCR beta chain was sequenced in a study of cytomegalovirus exposure and HLA in healthy donors. TCRdb's table, derived via immunoSEQ multiplex PCR, lists solely in-frame clones and lacks some. This repertoire shows 200,000 to 250,000 clones, 75% to 90% found once; its top ten account for about an eighth. Germline lookup yields CDR1 PRHDT and CDR2 FYEKMQ (reference sequence). There are 13 residues in the CDR3. The V end lost 2 bases, the J end lost 4 bases, and 9 bases lay between the germline ends. The approximately 120-subject validation cohort, separate from the roughly 700-subject first cohort, included the donors.

The V call is TRBV13, the J call TRBJ2-7, with D unresolved. The sequenced sample was PBMCs. This TCR was sampled from a woman younger than 45 in good health and CMV-seropositive. CDR3 sequence: CASSLWKGYEQYF. The CDR3 DNA follows: TGTGCCAGCAGCTTATGGAAGGGATACGAGCAGTACTTC.